A selection of T cell receptor beta chains follows, all from one sample in a study of Graves' ophthalmopathy and Graves' hyperthyroidism. TCRdb reanalysed the multiplex PCR reads using MiXCR and keeps one entry per CDR3 protein. The table includes 300,000 to 350,000 distinct CDR3 sequences, roughly a sixth detected once. Sequences were obtained from peripheral blood. These receptors all stem from an adult man with Graves' ophthalmopathy. Each CDR3 is given without its conserved first and last residue. Each record gives: CDR3 length, J gene, V gene, CDR3 protein.

11,TRBJ1-1,TRBV20-1,SARGSGVTEAF
14,TRBJ1-2,TRBV18,ASSPQAAGGTWGYT
13,TRBJ2-7,TRBV13,ASSLGRDPYYEQY
12,TRBJ2-5,TRBV20-1,SASRRRGPETQY
13,TRBJ1-2,TRBV29-1,SVGTTGFGQYGYT
11,TRBJ2-2,TRBV12-3/TRBV12-4,ASSLKGPGELF
13,TRBJ1-2,TRBV3-1,ASSQDIGSGYGYT
10,TRBJ2-5,TRBV6-2/TRBV6-3,ASSYFEETQY
10,TRBJ1-6,TRBV7-8,ASSSRHSPLH
14,TRBJ2-2,TRBV30,AWSVGGGRYTGELF
14,TRBJ1-2,TRBV11-2,ASSPLQGVPYYGYT
12,TRBJ1-5,TRBV12-3/TRBV12-4,ASTLTGGTQPQH
12,TRBJ1-2,TRBV6-1,ASSEWGQNYGYT
15,TRBJ2-5,TRBV11-2,ASSFPQPGGVRETQY
11,TRBJ1-2,TRBV7-8,ASSVEGLGGYI
13,TRBJ2-7,TRBV7-2,ASSLEGQGAYEQY
13,TRBJ1-6,TRBV27,ASKRAPGVNSPLH
13,TRBJ1-6,TRBV9,ASSARGAGSSPLH
13,TRBJ2-7,TRBV6-1,ASSEMLAGSYEQY
12,TRBJ1-2,TRBV20-1,SARDPGAGYGYT
13,TRBJ2-5,TRBV5-1,ASSIGTGGQETQY
10,TRBJ1-2,TRBV4-1,ASSQMRGGYT
12,TRBJ1-1,TRBV2,ASSDQLMNTEAF
11,TRBJ2-5,TRBV2,ASTFVGGETQY
9,TRBJ1-5,TRBV6-1,AGGDGQPQH
13,TRBJ2-2,TRBV6-5,ASRRNSVVTGELF
12,TRBJ2-7,TRBV10-3,AISESMQGDEQY
17,TRBJ1-5,TRBV6-2/TRBV6-3,ASSYSSRDSLIGNQPQH